Here is one T cell receptor beta chain with its context. The antigen is undetermined. The source of the sample is a study of post-analysis software for immune sequencing data. Germline V gene data show CDR1 as SGHAT and CDR2 as FQNNGV. This CDR3 is 15 amino acids long. V was pared by 5 bases and J by 1 base, with 12 bases between. TCR beta cDNA libraries had unique molecular identifiers. TCRdb recomputed calls from the PCR reads with MiXCR, one row per CDR3 protein. Altogether hundreds of thousands of distinct CDR3 sequences are present, over 45% being singletons, with the ten largest covering roughly 10%. General study findings and limits: Higher frequency in patients than in controls was seen for roughly five TRBV segments, with TRBV5-6, TRBV5-1 and TRBV20-1 among them. Multiple sclerosis was associated with a significant reduction in normalized Chao1 diversity relative to controls.

V is TRBV11-2 and J is TRBJ2-1; D perhaps matches TRBD1 (5 bases). This sequence was found in a girl aged 2 to 9 with multiple sclerosis. The sequencing input was blood. CDR3 region: CASSPSDISYNEQFF. The CDR3 nucleotides are TGTGCCAGCAGCCCCTCGGACATTTCCTACAATGAGCAGTTCTTC.